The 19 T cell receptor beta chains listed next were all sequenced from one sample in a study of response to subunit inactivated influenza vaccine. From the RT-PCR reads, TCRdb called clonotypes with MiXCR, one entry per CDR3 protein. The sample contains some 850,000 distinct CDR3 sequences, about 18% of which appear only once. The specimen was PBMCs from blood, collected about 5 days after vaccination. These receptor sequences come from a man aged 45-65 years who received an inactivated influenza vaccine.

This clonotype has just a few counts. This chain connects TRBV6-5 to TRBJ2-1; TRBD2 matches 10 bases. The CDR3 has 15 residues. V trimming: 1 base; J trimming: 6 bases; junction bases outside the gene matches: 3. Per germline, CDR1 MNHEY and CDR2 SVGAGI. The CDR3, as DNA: TGTGCCAGCAGTTACTGGACTAGCGGAACCAATGAGCAGTTCTTC. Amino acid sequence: CASSYWTSGTNEQFF.

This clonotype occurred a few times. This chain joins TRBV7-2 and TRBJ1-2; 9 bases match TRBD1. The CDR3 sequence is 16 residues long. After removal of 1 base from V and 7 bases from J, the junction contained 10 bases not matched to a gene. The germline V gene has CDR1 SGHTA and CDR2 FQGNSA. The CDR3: CASSLGTGTGFRGYTF. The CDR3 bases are TGTGCCAGCAGCTTAGGGACCGGGACAGGGTTTCGTGGCTACACCTTC.

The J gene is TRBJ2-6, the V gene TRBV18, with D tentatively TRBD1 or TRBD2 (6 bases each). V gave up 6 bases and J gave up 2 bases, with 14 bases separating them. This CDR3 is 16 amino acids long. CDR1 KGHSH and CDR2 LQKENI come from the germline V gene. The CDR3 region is CASSPEGGTGANVLTF. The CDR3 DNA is TGTGCCAGCTCCCCTGAGGGGGGCACTGGGGCCAACGTCCTGACTTTC.

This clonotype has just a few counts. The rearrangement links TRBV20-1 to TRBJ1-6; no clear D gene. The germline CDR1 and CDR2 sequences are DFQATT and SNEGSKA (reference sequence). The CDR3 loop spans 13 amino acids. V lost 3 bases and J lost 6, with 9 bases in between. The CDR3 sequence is CSARDVANSPLHF. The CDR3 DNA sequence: TGCAGTGCTAGGGATGTGGCTAATTCACCCCTCCACTTT.

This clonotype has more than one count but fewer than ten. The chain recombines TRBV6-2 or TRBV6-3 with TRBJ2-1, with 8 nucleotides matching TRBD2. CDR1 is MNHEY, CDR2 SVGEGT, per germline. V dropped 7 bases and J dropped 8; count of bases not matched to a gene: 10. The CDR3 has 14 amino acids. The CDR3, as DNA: TGTGCCAGCACCGCTAAGCGGGAGAGCGATGAGCAGTTCTTC. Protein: CASTAKRESDEQFF.

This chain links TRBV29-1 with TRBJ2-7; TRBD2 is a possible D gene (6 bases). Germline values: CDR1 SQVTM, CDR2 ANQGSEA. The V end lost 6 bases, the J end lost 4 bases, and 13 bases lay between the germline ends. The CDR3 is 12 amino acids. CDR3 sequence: CSVEGMEYEQYF. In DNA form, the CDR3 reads TGCAGCGTGGAGGGGATGGAGTACGAGCAGTACTTC.

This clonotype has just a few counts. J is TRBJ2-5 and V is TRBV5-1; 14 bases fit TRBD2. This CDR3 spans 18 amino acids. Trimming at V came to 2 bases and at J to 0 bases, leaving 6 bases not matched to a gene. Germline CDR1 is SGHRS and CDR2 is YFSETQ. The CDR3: CASSFGTSGGLYQETQYF. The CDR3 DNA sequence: TGCGCCAGCAGCTTTGGGACTAGCGGGGGATTATACCAAGAGACCCAGTACTTC.

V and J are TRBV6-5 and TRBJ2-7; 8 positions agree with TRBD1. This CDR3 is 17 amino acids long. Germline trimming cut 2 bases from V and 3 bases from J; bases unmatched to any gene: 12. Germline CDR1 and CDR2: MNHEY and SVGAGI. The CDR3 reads CASSYDQDRALDYEQYF. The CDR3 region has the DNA TGTGCCAGCAGTTACGATCAGGACAGGGCGCTTGACTACGAGCAGTACTTC.

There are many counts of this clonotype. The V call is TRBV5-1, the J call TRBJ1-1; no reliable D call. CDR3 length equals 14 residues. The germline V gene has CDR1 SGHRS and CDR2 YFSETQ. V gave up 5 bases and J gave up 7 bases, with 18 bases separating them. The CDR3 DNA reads TGCGCCAGCAGGCGGGAACCAGGATTTCTTGAAGCTTTCTTT. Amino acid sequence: CASRREPGFLEAFF. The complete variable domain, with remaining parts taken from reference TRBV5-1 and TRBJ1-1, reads KAGVTQTPRYLIKTRGQQVTLSCSPISGHRSVSWYQQTPGQGLQFLFEYFSETQRNKGNFPGRFSGRQFSNSRSEMNVSTLELGDSALYLCASRREPGFLEAFFGQGTRLTVV.

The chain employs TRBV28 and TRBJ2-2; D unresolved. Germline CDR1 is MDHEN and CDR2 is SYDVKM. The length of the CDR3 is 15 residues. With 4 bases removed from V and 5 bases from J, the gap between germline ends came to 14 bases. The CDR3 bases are TGTGCCAGCAGTTACCCCTACGTTCGTACCGGGGAGCTGTTTTTT. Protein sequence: CASSYPYVRTGELFF.

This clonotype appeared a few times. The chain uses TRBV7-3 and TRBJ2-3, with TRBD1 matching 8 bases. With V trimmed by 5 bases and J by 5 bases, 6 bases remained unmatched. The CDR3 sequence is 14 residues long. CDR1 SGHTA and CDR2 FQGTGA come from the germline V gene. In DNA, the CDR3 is TGTGCCAGCAGCCCGGACAGGGCTGGAGATACGCAGTATTTT. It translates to CASSPDRAGDTQYF.

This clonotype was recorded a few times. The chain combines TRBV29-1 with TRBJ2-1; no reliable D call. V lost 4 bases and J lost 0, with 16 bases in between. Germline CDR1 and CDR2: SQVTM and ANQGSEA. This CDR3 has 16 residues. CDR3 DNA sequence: TGCAGCGTTGTGGTGGCAGACCCAAGCTCCTACAATGAGCAGTTCTTC. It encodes CSVVVADPSSYNEQFF.

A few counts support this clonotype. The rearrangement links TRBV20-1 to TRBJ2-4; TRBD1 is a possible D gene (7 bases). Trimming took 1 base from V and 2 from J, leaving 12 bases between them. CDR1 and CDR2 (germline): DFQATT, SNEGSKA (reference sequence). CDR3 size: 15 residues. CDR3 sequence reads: CSARAAGQPKNIQYF. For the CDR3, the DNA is TGCAGTGCTAGAGCTGCGGGACAGCCCAAAAACATTCAGTACTTC.

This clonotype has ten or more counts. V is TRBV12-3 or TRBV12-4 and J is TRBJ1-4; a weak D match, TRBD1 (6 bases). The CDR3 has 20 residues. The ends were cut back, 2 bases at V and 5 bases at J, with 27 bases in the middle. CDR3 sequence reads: CASSLFGDPKRGGRNEKLFF. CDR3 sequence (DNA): TGTGCCAGCAGTTTATTTGGTGACCCAAAAAGGGGGGGCAGGAATGAAAAACTGTTTTTT.

This CDR3 reads CSASREGLNEQFF. In DNA, the CDR3 is TGCAGTGCTAGCCGGGAGGGCCTCAATGAGCAGTTCTTC. The genes are TRBV20-1 and TRBJ2-1, with 8 bases that match TRBD2. Germline V gene lookup returns CDR1 DFQATT and CDR2 SNEGSKA (reference sequence). Unmatched junction bases numbered 4, after V lost 3 bases and J lost 6 bases. This CDR3 is built from 13 residues.

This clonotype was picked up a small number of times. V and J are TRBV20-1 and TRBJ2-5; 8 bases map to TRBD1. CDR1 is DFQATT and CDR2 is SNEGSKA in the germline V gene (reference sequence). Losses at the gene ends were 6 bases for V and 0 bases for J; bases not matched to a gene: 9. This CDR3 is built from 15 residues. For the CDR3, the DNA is TGCAGTGCAGTAATTCGGACAGGGTACCAAGAGACCCAGTACTTC. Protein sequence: CSAVIRTGYQETQYF.

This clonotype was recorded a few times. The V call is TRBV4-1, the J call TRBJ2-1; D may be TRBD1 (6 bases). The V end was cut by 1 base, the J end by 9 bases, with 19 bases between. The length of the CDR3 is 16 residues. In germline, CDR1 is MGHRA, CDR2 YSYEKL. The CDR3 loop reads CASSQVGHRSEGEQFF. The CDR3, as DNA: TGCGCCAGCAGCCAAGTGGGACACCGGTCCGAAGGTGAGCAGTTCTTC.

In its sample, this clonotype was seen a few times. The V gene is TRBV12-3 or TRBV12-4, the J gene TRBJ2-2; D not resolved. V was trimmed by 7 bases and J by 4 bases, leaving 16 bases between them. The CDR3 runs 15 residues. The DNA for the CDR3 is TGTGCCAGCAAATTCTCCACAGCGCCCACCGGGGAGCTGTTTTTT. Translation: CASKFSTAPTGELFF.

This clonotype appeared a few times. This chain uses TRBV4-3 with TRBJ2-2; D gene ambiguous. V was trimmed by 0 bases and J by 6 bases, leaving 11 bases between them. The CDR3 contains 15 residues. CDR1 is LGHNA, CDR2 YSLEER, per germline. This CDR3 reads CASSQEGPPPGELFF. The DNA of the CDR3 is TGCGCCAGCAGCCAAGAAGGTCCGCCCCCCGGGGAGCTGTTTTTT.